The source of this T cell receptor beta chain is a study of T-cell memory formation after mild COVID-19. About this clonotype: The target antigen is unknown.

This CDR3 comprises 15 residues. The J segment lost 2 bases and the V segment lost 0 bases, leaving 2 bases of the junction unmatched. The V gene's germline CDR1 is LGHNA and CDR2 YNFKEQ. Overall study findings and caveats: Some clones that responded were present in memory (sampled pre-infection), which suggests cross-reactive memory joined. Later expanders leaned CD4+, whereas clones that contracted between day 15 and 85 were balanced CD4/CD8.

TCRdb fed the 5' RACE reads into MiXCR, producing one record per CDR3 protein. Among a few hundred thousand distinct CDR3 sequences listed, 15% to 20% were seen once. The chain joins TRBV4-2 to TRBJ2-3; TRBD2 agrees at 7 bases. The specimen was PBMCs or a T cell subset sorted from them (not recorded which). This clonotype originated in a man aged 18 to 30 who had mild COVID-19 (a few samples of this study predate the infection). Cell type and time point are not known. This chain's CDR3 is CASSQDGDYTDTQYF. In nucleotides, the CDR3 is TGTGCCAGCAGCCAAGATGGGGACTACACAGATACGCAGTATTTT.